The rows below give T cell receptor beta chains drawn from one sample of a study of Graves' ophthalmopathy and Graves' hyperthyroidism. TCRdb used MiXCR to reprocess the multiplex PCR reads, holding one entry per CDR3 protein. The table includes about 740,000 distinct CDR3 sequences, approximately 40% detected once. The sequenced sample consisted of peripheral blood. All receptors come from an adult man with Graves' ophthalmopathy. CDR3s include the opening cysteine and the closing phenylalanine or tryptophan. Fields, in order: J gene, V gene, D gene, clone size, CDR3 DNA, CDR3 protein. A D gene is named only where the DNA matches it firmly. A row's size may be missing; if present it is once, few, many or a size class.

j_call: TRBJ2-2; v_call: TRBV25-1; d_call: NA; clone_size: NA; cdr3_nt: TGTGCCAGCAGTGCCCTAATGGGGGAGCTGTTTTTT; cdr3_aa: CASSALMGELFF
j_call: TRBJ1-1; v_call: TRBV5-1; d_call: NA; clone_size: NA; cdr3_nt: TGCGCCAGCAGCTTGGGACATCTCACTGAAGCTTTCTTT; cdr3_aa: CASSLGHLTEAFF
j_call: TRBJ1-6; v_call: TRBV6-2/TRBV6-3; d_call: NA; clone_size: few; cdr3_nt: TGTGCCAGCAAGGAATCCGCTTCACCCCTCCACTTT; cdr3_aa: CASKESASPLHF
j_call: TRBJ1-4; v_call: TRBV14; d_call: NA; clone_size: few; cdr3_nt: TGTGCCAGCAGCCACAGGCCAACTAATGAAAAACTGTTTTTT; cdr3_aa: CASSHRPTNEKLFF
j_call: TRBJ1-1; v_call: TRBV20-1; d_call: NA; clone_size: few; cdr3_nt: TGCAGTGCTAGAGATTTTAACCTGCCACGACAGGAGAACACTGAAGCTTTCTTT; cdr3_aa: CSARDFNLPRQENTEAFF
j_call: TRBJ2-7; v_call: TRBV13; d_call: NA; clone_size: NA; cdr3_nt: TGTGCCAGCAGCTTAACCCTAGAGTCCAACTACGAGCAGTACTTC; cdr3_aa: CASSLTLESNYEQYF
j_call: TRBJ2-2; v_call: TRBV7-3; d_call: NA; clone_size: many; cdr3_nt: TGTGCCAGCAGCTTATATGGAGGGGATCTCACCGGGGAGCTGTTTTTT; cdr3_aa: CASSLYGGDLTGELFF
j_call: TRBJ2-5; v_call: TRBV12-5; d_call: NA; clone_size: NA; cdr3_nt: TGTGCCAGCAGCCTGATTCAGGGTGCAGAGACCCAGTACTTC; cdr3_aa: CASSLIQGAETQYF
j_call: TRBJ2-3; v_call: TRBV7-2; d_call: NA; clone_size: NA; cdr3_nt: TGTGCCAGCAGCTTATTCCCGGATACGCAGTATTTT; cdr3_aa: CASSLFPDTQYF
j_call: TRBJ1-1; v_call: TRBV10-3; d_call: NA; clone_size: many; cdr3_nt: TGTGCCATCAGTGTTGAGGGTGAAACTACTGAAGCTTTCTTT; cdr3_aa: CAISVEGETTEAFF
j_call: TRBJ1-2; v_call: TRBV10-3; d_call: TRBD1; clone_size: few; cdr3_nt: TGTGCCAGCACCCTAGGACAGGGGGCAGATGGCTACACCTTC; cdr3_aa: CASTLGQGADGYTF
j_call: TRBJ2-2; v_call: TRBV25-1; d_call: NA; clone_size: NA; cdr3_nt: TGTGCCAGCAGTTCGAGGGGGAGTACCGGGGAGCTGTTTTTT; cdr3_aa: CASSSRGSTGELFF
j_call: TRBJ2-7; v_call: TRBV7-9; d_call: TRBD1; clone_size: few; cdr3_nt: TGTGCCAGCAGTCCACCGGGACAGGGTGGCTACGAGCAGTACTTC; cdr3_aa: CASSPPGQGGYEQYF
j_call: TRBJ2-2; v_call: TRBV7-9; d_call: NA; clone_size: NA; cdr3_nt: TGTGCCAGCAGCTTCAAAGCTGGGACCGGGGAGCTGTTTTTT; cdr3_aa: CASSFKAGTGELFF
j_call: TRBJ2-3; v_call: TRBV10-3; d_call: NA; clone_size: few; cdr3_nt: TGTGCCACAGTCTCGGGGGATACGCAGTATTTT; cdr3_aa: CATVSGDTQYF
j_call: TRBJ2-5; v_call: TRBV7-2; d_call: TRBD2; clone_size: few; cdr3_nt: TGTGCCAGCAGCAAACTAGCGGGAGAGACCCAGTACTTC; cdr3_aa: CASSKLAGETQYF
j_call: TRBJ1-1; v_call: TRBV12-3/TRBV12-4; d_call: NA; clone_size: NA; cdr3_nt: TGTGCCAGCAGTTTTTATGAAAGGGCTTTCTTT; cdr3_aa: CASSFYERAFF
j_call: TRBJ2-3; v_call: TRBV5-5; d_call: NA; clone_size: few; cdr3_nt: TGTGCCAGCAGCTTCCGGGACCAGGCAGATACGCAGTATTTT; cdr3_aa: CASSFRDQADTQYF
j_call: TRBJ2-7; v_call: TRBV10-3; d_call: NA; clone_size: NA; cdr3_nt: TGTGCCACCAGAGACCCTTACTCCTACGAGCAGTACTTC; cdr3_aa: CATRDPYSYEQYF
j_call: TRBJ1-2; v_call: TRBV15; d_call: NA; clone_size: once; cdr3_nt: TGTGCCAGCAGCCCGGGCGATCAAGGGGCAGGGCTCTATGGCTACACCTTC; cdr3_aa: CASSPGDQGAGLYGYTF
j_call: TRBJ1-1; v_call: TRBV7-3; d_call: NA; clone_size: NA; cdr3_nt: TGTGCCAGCAGCTCCAGAGGGGACCTCCTGAACACTGAAGCTTTCTTT; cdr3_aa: CASSSRGDLLNTEAFF
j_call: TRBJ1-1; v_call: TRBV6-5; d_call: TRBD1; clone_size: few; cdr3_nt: TGTGCCAGCAAACCGGGACAGGGGAACACTGAAGCTTTCTTT; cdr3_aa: CASKPGQGNTEAFF
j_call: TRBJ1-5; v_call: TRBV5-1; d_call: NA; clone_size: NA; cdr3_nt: TGCGCCAGCAGCTTGTCAGGGATTAGCAATCAGCCCCAGCATTTT; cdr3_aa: CASSLSGISNQPQHF
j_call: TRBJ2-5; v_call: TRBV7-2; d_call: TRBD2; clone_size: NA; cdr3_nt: TGCGCCAGCAGCCCCTCTGGAGCGGGGGGGTTCCAAGAGACCCAGTACTTC; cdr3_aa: CASSPSGAGGFQETQYF
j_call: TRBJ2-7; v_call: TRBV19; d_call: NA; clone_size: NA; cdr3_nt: TGTGCCTGGAGTGTACCAGGGATTGGCTTCTACGAGCAGTACTTC; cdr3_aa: CAWSVPGIGFYEQYF
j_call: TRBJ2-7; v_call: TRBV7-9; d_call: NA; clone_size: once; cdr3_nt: TGTGCCAGCAGCACACGCGAGGACTCTTTCTTTGAGCAGTACTTC; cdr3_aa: CASSTREDSFFEQYF
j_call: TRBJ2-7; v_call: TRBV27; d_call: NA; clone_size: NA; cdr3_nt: TGTGCCAGCAGTTACCGGCCAGCGGGTAGGGGCTCCTACGAGCAGTACTTC; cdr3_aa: CASSYRPAGRGSYEQYF
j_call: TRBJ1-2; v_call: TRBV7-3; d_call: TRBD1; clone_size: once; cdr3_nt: TGTGCCAGCAGCCAACCGGGACAGGGGGCTTCTGACTACACCTTC; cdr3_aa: CASSQPGQGASDYTF
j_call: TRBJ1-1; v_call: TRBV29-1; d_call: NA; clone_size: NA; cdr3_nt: TGCAGCGTTGAGGCTAGCGAGAGAGTGGTCATGAACACTGAAGCTTTCTTT; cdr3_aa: CSVEASERVVMNTEAFF
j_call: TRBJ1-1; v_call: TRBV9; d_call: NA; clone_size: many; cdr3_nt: TGTGCCAGCAGCATCGACAGGAACACTGAAGCTTTCTTT; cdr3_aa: CASSIDRNTEAFF
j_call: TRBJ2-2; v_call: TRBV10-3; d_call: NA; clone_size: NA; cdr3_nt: TGTGCCATCAGTGATCCGACAGGGGAGCTGTTTTTT; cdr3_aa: CAISDPTGELFF
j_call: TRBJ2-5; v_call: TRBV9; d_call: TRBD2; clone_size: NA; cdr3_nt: TGTGCCAGCAGCGTACTAGGACTAGGGGAGACCCAGTACTTC; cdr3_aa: CASSVLGLGETQYF
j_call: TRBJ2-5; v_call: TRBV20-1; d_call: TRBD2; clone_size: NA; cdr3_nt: TGCAGTGCTCCCCGGCGACTAGCGGGAGATTCCGGAGAGACCCAGTACTTC; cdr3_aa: CSAPRRLAGDSGETQYF
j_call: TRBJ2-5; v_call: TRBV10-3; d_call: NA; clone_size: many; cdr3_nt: TGTGCCATCAGTGCCGGGGGCAGCCAAGAGACCCAGTACTTC; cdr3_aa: CAISAGGSQETQYF
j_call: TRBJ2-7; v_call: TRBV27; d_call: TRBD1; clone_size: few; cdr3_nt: TGTGCCAGCAGAACCGGGACAGGCGAGCAGCACTTC; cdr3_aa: CASRTGTGEQHF
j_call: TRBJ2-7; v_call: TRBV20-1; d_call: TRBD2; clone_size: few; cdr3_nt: TGCAGTGCTAGCCGTCGTCGGACTAGCGGGAGTTACGAGCAGTACTTC; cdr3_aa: CSASRRRTSGSYEQYF
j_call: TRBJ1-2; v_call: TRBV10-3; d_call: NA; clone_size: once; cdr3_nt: TGTGCCATCAGTGAGTCGGGGGCCAATGAGCAGTTCTATGGCTACACCTTC; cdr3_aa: CAISESGANEQFYGYTF
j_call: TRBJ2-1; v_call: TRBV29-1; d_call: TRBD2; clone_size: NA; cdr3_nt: TGCAGCGTTGAAGGGGGGAGGGCCGCCGGTGAGCAGTTCTTC; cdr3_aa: CSVEGGRAAGEQFF
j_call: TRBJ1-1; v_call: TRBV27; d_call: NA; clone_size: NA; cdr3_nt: TGTGCCAGCAGCTTAGCTCCGAACACTGAAGCTCTCTTT; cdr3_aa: CASSLAPNTEALF
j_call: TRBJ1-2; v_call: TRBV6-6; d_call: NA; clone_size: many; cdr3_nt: TGTGCCAGCAGTTACTTGGGACGGCCTAACTATGGCTACACCTTC; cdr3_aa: CASSYLGRPNYGYTF
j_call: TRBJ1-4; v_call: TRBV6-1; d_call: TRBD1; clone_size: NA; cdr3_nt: TGTGCCAGCAGTCGATCCACAGGGGGCGCTTGGATGAAACTGTTTTTT; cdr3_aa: CASSRSTGGAWMKLFF
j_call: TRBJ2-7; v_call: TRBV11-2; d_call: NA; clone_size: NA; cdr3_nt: TGTGCCAGCACGGTGGGGACAATGTCCTCTTACGAGCAGTACTTC; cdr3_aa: CASTVGTMSSYEQYF
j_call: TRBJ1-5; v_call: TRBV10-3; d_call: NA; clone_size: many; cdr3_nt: TGTGCCACCCTACAGGGACGGGGCAGTCAGCCCCAGCATTTT; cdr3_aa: CATLQGRGSQPQHF
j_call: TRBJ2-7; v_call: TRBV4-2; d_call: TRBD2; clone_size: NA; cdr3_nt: TGTGCCAGCAGCCTCACGCGGACTAGCGGGGCTGAGCAGTACTTC; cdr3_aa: CASSLTRTSGAEQYF
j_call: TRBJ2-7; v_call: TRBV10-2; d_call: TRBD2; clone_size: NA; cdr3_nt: TGCGCCAGTCTAAAACTAGCGGGGGGGCCTAGTGGGCACGAGCAGTACTTC; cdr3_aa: CASLKLAGGPSGHEQYF
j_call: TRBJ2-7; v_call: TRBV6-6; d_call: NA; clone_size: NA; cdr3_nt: TGTGCCAGCAGTGACAGACTAGGGGGATACTACGAGCAGTACTTC; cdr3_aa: CASSDRLGGYYEQYF
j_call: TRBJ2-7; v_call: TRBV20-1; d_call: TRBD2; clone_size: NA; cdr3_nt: TGCAGTGCTAGGACTAGCGGGGGTCCTTTCTACGAGCAGTACTTC; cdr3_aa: CSARTSGGPFYEQYF
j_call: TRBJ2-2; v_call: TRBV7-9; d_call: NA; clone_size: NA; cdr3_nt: TGTGCCAGCAGCTTAGGCGGCAGGGTGCCCGGGGAGCTGTTTTTT; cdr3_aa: CASSLGGRVPGELFF
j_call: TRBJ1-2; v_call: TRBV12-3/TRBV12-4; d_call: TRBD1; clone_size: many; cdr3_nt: TGTGCCAGCAGCCTGACAGGGTTCTATGGCTACACCTTC; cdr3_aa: CASSLTGFYGYTF
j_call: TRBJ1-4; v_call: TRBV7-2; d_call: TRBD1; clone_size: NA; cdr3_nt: TGTGCCAGCAGCCAAGGGGCAGGGGGCGTTGCTAATGAAAAACTGTTTTTT; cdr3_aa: CASSQGAGGVANEKLFF
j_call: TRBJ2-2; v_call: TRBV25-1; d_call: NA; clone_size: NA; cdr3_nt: TGTGCCAGCACCCGACAGACGAACACCGGGGAGCTGTTTTTT; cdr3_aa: CASTRQTNTGELFF
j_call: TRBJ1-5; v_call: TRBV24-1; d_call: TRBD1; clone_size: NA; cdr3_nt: TGTGCCACCAGTGACCCAGGGACAGGGAATTTACAGCCCCAGCATTTT; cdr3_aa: CATSDPGTGNLQPQHF
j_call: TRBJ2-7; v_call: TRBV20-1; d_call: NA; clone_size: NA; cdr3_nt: TGCAGTGCTACTGACACCTTCTACGAGCAGTACTTC; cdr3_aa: CSATDTFYEQYF